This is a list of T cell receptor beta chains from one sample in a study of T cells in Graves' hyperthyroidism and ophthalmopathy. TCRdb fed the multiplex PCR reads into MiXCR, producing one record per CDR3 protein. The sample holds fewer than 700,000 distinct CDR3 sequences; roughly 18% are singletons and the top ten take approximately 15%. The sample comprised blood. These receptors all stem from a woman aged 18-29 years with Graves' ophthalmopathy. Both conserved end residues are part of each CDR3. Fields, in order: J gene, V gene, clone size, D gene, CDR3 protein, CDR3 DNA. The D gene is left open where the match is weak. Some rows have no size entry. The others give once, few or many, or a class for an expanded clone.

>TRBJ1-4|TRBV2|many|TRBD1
CASSPGTEYEKLFF
TGTGCCAGCAGTCCCGGGACAGAATATGAAAAACTGTTTTTT
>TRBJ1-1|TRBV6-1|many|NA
CASTRAGGLNTEAFF
TGTGCCAGCACCCGGGCCGGCGGGTTGAACACTGAAGCTTTCTTT
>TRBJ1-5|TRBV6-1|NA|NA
CASSERLQGKYSNQPQHF
TGTGCCAGCAGTGAACGATTACAGGGAAAATATAGCAATCAGCCCCAGCATTTT
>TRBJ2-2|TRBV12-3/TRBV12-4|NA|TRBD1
CASKTQGAGELFF
TGTGCCAGCAAAACACAGGGGGCCGGGGAGCTGTTTTTT
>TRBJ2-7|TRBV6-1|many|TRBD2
CASRPPRGTASGTSGSTEQYF
TGTGCCAGCAGACCCCCAAGGGGGACTGCCTCCGGGACTAGCGGGAGCACCGAGCAGTACTTC
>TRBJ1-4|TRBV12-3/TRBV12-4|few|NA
CASSFRQTNEKLFF
TGTGCCAGCAGTTTCCGGCAGACTAATGAAAAACTGTTTTTT
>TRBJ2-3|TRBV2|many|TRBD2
CASTGTTTDTQYF
TGTGCCAGCACCGGGACTACCACAGATACGCAGTATTTT
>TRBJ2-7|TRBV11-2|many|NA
CASSLLVGREQYF
TGTGCCAGCAGCTTACTAGTGGGGAGAGAGCAGTACTTC
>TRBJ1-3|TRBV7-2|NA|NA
CASSSGTFGNTIYF
TGTGCCAGCAGCTCCGGGACATTCGGAAACACCATATATTTT
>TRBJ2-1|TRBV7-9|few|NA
CASSPALADSYNEQFF
TGTGCCAGCAGCCCTGCTTTAGCGGACTCCTACAATGAGCAGTTCTTC
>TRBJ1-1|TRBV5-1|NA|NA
CASSLGAGDNTEAFF
TGCGCCAGCAGCTTGGGGGCTGGTGATAACACTGAAGCTTTCTTT
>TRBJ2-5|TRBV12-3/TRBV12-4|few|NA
CASNAGAQETQYF
TGTGCCAGCAATGCGGGGGCGCAAGAGACCCAGTACTTC
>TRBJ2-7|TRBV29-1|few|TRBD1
CSVETGGTYEQYF
TGCAGCGTTGAAACAGGGGGCACTTACGAGCAGTACTTC
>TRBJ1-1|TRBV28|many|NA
CASRADGANTEAFF
TGTGCCAGCCGAGCAGACGGCGCGAACACTGAAGCTTTCTTT
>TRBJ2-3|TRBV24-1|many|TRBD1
CATSEPDRGTDTQYF
TGTGCCACCAGTGAACCGGACAGGGGAACGGATACGCAGTATTTT
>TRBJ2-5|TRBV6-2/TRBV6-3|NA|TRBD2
CASCLGLAGGQETQYF
TGTGCCAGCTGCCTGGGACTAGCGGGGGGGCAAGAGACCCAGTACTTC
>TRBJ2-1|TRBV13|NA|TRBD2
CASSSGGSSYEQFF
TGCGCCAGCAGCTCGGGAGGAAGCTCCTACGAGCAGTTCTTC
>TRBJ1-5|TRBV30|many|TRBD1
CAWSAGQVFNQPQHF
TGTGCCTGGAGTGCTGGACAGGTTTTTAATCAGCCCCAGCATTTT
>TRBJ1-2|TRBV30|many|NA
CAWSPNIDGGYTF
TGTGCCTGGAGTCCAAACATCGACGGCGGCTACACCTTC
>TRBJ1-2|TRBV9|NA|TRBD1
CASSVDAGQGAYGYTF
TGTGCCAGCAGCGTAGATGCGGGACAGGGGGCCTATGGCTACACCTTC
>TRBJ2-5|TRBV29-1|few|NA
CSAIKRAQETQYF
TGCAGCGCGATAAAGCGGGCCCAAGAGACCCAGTACTTC
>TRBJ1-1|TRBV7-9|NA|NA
CASSLETSPAFF
TGTGCCAGCAGCTTAGAGACCTCCCCGGCTTTCTTT
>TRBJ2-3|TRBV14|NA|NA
CASSQDQGGIRTDTQYF
TGTGCCAGCAGCCAAGATCAGGGCGGCATACGGACAGATACGCAGTATTTT